This T cell receptor (beta chain) was captured in a study of blood T cell repertoires in COVID-19. This clone was seen only once. Assay used: immunoSEQ multiplex PCR; TCRdb lists only in-frame clones, some missing. Counted here are some 240,000 clones, 88% occurring once; the ten biggest clones make up 2.5% to 4%. Sample: PBMCs or T cells enriched from blood (not recorded which). The clonotype comes from a woman aged 40 to 49 who had been exposed to COVID-19.

The CDR3 spells CASSRGQGDYEQYF. CDR3 DNA: TGTGCCAGCAGCCGGGGACAGGGGGACTACGAGCAGTACTTC. The rearrangement joins TRBV7-9 to TRBJ2-7; 11 bases are shared with TRBD1. This CDR3 contains 14 residues. Germline lookup yields CDR1 SEHNR and CDR2 FQNEAQ (reference sequence). V gave up 5 bases and J gave up 3 bases; unmatched junction bases: 3.